This T cell receptor (beta chain) was identified in a study of blood T cell repertoires in COVID-19. Whole-study context: From T cells, B-cell-depleted T cells, or PBMCs came the material, which was cDNA or gDNA.

Using immunoSEQ multiplex PCR, the repertoire was profiled, and TCRdb retains in-frame clones only, with some absent. The data contain about 300,000 clones, around 85% of them singletons. This clone is a singleton in its sample. Germline CDR1 reads LNHDA; CDR2 reads SQIVND (reference sequence). The J segment lost 5 bases and the V segment lost 4 bases, leaving 11 bases of the junction unmatched. The CDR3 has 16 amino acids. This rearrangement joins TRBV19 to TRBJ1-5, with TRBD1 matching 7 bases. Sequenced: peripheral blood. The sequence was collected from a human donor with COVID-19, enrolled during active disease. The donor label of this sample is uncertain. CDR3 amino acids: CASSTPTPGTDQPQHF. CDR3 nucleotides: TGTGCCAGTAGTACCCCGACCCCAGGGACAGATCAGCCCCAGCATTTT.